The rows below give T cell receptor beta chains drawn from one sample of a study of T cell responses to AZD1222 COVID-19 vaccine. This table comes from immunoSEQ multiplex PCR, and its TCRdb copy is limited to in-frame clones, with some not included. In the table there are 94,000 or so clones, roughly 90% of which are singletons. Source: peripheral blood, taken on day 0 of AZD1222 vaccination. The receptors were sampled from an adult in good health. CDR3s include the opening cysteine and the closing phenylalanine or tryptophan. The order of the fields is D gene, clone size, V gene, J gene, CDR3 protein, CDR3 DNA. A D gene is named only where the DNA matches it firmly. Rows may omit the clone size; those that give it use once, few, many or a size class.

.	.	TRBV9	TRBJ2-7	CASTPRDSVVYEQYF	TGTGCCAGCACCCCGAGAGATTCGGTCGTATACGAGCAGTACTTC
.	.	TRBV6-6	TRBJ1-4	CASTKTDGTNEKLFF	TGTGCCAGCACCAAGACGGATGGAACTAATGAAAAACTGTTTTTT
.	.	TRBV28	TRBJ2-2	CASSLGISGELFF	TGTGCCAGCAGTTTAGGGATATCTGGGGAGCTGTTTTTT
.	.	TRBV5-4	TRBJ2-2	CASSLELFTPGELFF	TGTGCCAGCAGCTTGGAGCTTTTCACGCCCGGGGAGCTGTTTTTT
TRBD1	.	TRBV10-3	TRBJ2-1	CAISESTGENEQFF	TGTGCCATCAGTGAGTCCACAGGGGAAAATGAGCAGTTCTTC
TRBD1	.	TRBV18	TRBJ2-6	CASSPPGQSGANVLTF	TGTGCCAGCTCACCACCGGGACAGTCTGGGGCCAACGTCCTGACTTTC
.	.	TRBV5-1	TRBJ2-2	CASSRTESNTGELFF	TGCGCCAGCAGTAGAACAGAATCGAACACCGGGGAGCTGTTTTTT
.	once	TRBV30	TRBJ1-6	CAWMGDRQNSPLHF	TGTGCATGGATGGGTGACAGGCAAAATTCACCCCTCCACTTT
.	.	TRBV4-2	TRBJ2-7	CASSQEWVRPGAYEQYF	TGTGCCAGCAGCCAAGAGTGGGTTAGGCCGGGGGCCTACGAGCAGTACTTC
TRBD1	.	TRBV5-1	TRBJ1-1	CASRIGQGAEAFF	TGCGCCAGCAGGATCGGACAGGGGGCTGAAGCTTTCTTT
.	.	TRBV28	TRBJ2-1	CASSQPDREGKQFF	TGTGCCAGCAGTCAACCGGACAGGGAGGGAAAGCAGTTCTTC
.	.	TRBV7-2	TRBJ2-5	CASSSGQKETQYF	TGTGCCAGCAGTTCTGGACAGAAAGAGACCCAGTACTTC
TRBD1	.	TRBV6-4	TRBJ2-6	CASSANQGASSGANVLTF	TGTGCCAGCAGTGCCAATCAGGGGGCGAGCTCTGGGGCCAACGTCCTGACTTTC
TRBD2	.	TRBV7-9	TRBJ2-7	CASSLAAGGRYEQYF	TGTGCCAGCAGCTTAGCGGCGGGAGGTCGCTACGAGCAGTACTTC
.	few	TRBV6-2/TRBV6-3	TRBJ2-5	CASSTGETQYF	TGTGCCAGCAGTACGGGGGAGACCCAGTACTTC
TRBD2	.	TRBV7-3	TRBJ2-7	CASIPSGSYEQYF	TGTGCCAGCATTCCTAGCGGTTCCTACGAGCAGTACTTC
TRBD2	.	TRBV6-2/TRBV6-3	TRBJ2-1	CASSLLSGSSYNEQFF	TGTGCCAGCAGTCTCCTTAGCGGGAGCTCCTACAATGAGCAGTTCTTC
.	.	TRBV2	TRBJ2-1	CASSGTGPLSYNEQFF	TGTGCCAGCAGCGGGACCGGGCCCCTGTCCTACAATGAGCAGTTCTTC
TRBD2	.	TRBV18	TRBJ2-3	CASSLLGRADTDTQYF	TGTGCCAGCTCGCTGCTGGGGAGGGCCGACACAGATACGCAGTATTTT
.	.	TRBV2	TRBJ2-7	CASTGGRVSYEQYF	TGTGCCAGCACCGGGGGACGGGTCTCCTACGAGCAGTACTTC
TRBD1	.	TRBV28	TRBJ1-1	CASSSWGQPNTEAFF	TGTGCCAGCAGTTCCTGGGGACAGCCTAACACTGAAGCTTTCTTT
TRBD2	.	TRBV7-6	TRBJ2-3	CASSLRSSGSTDTQYF	TGTGCCAGCAGCTTAAGGTCTAGCGGGAGCACAGATACGCAGTATTTT
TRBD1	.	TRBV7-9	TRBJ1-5	CASSQTGGGGGNQPQHF	TGTGCCAGCAGCCAAACAGGGGGCGGCGGTGGAAATCAGCCCCAGCATTTT
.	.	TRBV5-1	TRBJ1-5	CASSLDGEGRQPQHF	TGCGCCAGCAGCTTGGACGGGGAAGGTAGACAGCCCCAGCATTTT